This TCR beta chain was captured in a study of blood T cells in healthy people across ages. Study-level results: Roughly linearly, TCR beta diversity per million T cells fell as age increased.

The sample holds many counts of this clonotype. What it binds is not known. Primed by a sample-barcoded 5' primer and a J-beta primer mix, a second PCR proceeded for about 6 to 11 cycles. TCRdb reanalysed the 5' RACE reads using MiXCR and keeps one entry per CDR3 protein. Among approximately 1.5 million distinct CDR3 sequences listed, 35% to 45% were seen once. Sequences were obtained from blood. The receptor was derived from a woman aged 18-29 years in good health.

CDR3 protein: CASSPLPGGRDEQFF. CDR3 bases: TGTGCCAGCAGTCCCCTTCCGGGAGGGAGGGATGAGCAGTTCTTC. The chain combines TRBV6-1 with TRBJ2-1, with TRBD2 identical over 8 bases. Germline CDR1 MNHNS, CDR2 SASEGT. Trimming removed 5 bases from V and 8 bases from J; junction bases left unmatched: 11. This CDR3 is 15 amino acids long.